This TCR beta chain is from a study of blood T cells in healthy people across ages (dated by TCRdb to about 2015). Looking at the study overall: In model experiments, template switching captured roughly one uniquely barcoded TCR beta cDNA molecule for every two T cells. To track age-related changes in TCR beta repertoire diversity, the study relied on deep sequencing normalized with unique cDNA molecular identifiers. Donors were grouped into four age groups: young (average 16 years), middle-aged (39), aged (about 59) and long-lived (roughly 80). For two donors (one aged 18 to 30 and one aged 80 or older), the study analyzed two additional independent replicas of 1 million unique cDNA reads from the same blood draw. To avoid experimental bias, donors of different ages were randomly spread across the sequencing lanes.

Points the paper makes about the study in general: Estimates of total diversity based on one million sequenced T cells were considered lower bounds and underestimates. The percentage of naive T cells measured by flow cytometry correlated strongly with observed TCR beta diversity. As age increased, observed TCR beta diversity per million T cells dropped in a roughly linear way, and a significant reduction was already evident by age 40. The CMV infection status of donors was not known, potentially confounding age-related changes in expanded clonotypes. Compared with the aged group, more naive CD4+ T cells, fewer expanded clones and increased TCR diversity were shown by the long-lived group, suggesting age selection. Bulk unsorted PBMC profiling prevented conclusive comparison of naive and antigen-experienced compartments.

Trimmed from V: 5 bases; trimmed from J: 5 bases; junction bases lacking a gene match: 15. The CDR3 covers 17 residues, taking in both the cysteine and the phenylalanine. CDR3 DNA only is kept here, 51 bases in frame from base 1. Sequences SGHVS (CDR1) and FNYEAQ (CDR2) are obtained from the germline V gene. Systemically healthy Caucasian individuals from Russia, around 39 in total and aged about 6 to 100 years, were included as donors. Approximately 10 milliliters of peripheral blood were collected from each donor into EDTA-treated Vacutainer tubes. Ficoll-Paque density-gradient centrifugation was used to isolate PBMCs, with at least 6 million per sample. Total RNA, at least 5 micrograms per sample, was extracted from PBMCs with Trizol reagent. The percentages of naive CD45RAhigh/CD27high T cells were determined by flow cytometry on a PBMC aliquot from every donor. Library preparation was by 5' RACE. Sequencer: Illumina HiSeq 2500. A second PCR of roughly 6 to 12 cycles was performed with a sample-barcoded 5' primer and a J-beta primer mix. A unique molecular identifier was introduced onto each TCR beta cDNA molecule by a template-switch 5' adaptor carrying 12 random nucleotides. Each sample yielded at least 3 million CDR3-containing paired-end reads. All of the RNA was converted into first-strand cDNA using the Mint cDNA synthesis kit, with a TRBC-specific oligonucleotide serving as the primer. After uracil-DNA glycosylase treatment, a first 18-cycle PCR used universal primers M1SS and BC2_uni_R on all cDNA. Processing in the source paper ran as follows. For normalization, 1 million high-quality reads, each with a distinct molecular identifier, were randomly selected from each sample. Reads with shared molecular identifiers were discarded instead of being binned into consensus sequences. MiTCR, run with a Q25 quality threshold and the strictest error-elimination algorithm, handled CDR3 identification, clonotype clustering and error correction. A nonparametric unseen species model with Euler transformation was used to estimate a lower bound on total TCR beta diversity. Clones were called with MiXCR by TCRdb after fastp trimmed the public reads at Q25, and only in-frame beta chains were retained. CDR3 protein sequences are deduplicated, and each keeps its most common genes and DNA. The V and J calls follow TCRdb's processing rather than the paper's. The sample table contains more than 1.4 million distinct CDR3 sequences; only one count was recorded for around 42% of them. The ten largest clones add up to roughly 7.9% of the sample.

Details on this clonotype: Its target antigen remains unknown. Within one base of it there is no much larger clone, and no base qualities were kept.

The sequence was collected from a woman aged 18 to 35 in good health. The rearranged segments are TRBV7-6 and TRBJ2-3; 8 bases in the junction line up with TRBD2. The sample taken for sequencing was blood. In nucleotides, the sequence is TGTGCCAGCAGCCTACTAACTAGCGGCCACATTAGAGATACGCAGTATTTT. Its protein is CASSLLTSGHIRDTQYF.